This T cell receptor beta chain was profiled in a study of radiation and T cells in renal cell carcinoma. General study points: Top tumor clonotypes rose in blood 2 weeks post-radiation, then contracted. Pretreatment tumor biopsies were lacking, so baseline clonotypes are unknown. In nephrectomy-only tumors, top 100 clonotypes averaged roughly 43%, versus about 54% irradiated.

Described treatment: 15 Gy SBRT to primary tumor, nephrectomy 4 weeks later. Nephrectomy followed 15 Gy stereotactic body radiation by 4 weeks. J was trimmed by 1 base and V by 1 base; bases with no gene match: 3. Germline-derived CDR1 and CDR2 are MNHNS and SASEGT. CDR3 size: 16 residues. Assay used: immunoSEQ multiplex PCR; TCRdb lists only in-frame clones, some missing. The data hold approximately 17,000 clones, with 50% observed a single time. Points on this clone: What it binds is unknown.

J is TRBJ2-2 and V is TRBV6-1, with TRBD1 matching over 7 bases. The TCR was taken from an older woman with renal cell carcinoma. Sequencing was performed on tumor tissue, taken from a patient whose treatment included radiotherapy and nephrectomy. CDR3 in amino acids: CASSEVAGGNTGELFF. CDR3 sequence (DNA): TGTGCCAGCAGTGAAGTGGCAGGGGGGAACACCGGGGAGCTGTTTTTT.